Below, 21 T cell receptor beta chains from the same sample are listed, as sequenced in a study of cytomegalovirus exposure and HLA in healthy donors. Method: immunoSEQ multiplex PCR; TCRdb's copy keeps in-frame clones and lacks some. The table has 140,000 or so clones, roughly 87% seen once. What was sequenced was PBMCs. The source of these receptors is a man younger than 35 in good health and CMV-seropositive.

This clone was recorded a few times. V usage is TRBV28 and J usage is TRBJ1-5; D is possibly TRBD1 (5 bases). The CDR3 has 12 amino acids. V was trimmed by 6 bases and J by 4 bases, leaving 7 bases between them. CDR1 is MDHEN, CDR2 SYDVKM, per germline. The CDR3 bases are TGTGCCAGCAGATCAGGGAATCAGCCCCAGCATTTT. Translation gives CASRSGNQPQHF. The full variable domain, with the rest looked up from reference TRBV28 and TRBJ1-5, is DVKVTQSSRYLVKRTGEKVFLECVQDMDHENMFWYRQDPGLGLRLIYFSYDVKMKEKGDIPEGYSVSREKKERFSLILESASTNQTSMYLCASRSGNQPQHFGDGTRLSIL.

Turning to this clone: The identical CDR3 is also encoded by other nucleotide sequences in the sample. The rearrangement joins TRBV28 to TRBJ2-5, with no clear D. With 3 bases removed from V and 5 bases from J, the gap between germline ends came to 7 bases. This CDR3 spans 12 amino acids. Germline CDR1 is MDHEN and CDR2 is SYDVKM. The CDR3 DNA is TGTGCCAGCAGTTTTCTAGGCGAGACCCAGTACTTC. As protein: CASSFLGETQYF.

V gene TRBV11-3 combines with J gene TRBJ1-2; 9 bases match TRBD1. The CDR3 contains 17 residues. Germline trimming cut 2 bases from V and 7 bases from J; bases unmatched to any gene: 14. The germline gives CDR1 SGHNT, CDR2 YENEEA. The CDR3 loop reads CASSLRYRGRFLRGYTF. In DNA, the CDR3 is TGTGCCAGCAGCTTAAGATACAGGGGGCGCTTTCTTCGTGGCTACACCTTC.

The chain employs TRBV28 and TRBJ1-1; D may be TRBD1 (5 bases). The germline V gene encodes CDR1 MDHEN and CDR2 SYDVKM. This CDR3 region has 16 residues. Trimming removed 5 bases from V and 3 bases from J, with 19 bases in between. CDR3 protein: CASSLPPRVGDTEAFF. The CDR3 nucleotides are TGTGCCAGCAGTCTTCCTCCCAGGGTCGGAGACACTGAAGCTTTCTTT.

This chain uses TRBV29-1 with TRBJ2-2; the match to TRBD1 covers 8 bases. This CDR3 is built from 13 residues. Unmatched junction bases numbered 2, after V lost 7 bases and J lost 1 base. CDR1 SQVTM and CDR2 ANQGSEA come from the germline V gene. CDR3 bases: TGCAGCGCCGGGACAGGGAACACCGGGGAGCTGTTTTTT. Protein sequence: CSAGTGNTGELFF.

This chain joins TRBV4-2 and TRBJ2-7; D possibly corresponds to TRBD1 (6 bases). Germline V gives CDR1 LGHNA, CDR2 YNFKEQ. Trimming left V 4 bases short and J 3 bases short, with 16 bases between. This CDR3 spans 15 amino acids. This chain's CDR3 is CASSLDRDTIYEQYF. CDR3 coding DNA: TGTGCCAGCAGCCTAGACCGGGACACGATCTACGAGCAGTACTTC.

The gene calls are TRBV6-1 and TRBJ2-5; TRBD2 matches at 8 bases. The CDR3 extends over 13 amino acids. The germline V gene encodes CDR1 MNHNS and CDR2 SASEGT. V trimming: 6 bases; J trimming: 5 bases; junction bases outside the gene matches: 5. The CDR3 loop is CASRVAGLETQYF. The CDR3 coding sequence is TGTGCCAGCAGGGTAGCGGGACTGGAGACCCAGTACTTC.

The chain combines TRBV4-1 with TRBJ1-1, with unresolved D. Germline V gene sequence: CDR1 MGHRA, CDR2 YSYEKL. The CDR3 loop spans 16 amino acids. The germline V and J ends were trimmed by 3 bases and 0 bases, with 14 bases remaining between them. The chain's CDR3 is CASSHFSAIMNTEAFF. CDR3 coding DNA: TGCGCCAGCAGCCATTTCAGCGCAATCATGAACACTGAAGCTTTCTTT.

This clone was found a few times. V usage is TRBV5-1 and J usage is TRBJ1-6; 7 bases map to TRBD1. V shed 0 bases, J shed 9 bases, and the junction held 6 bases outside the gene matches. CDR3 length: 15 residues. Germline V gene data show CDR1 as SGHRS and CDR2 as YFSETQ. The CDR3 sequence is CASSLDSAGGSPLHF. The CDR3 nucleotides read TGCGCCAGCAGCTTGGACTCCGCAGGGGGTTCACCCCTCCACTTT. Full variable domain (missing parts from reference TRBV5-1 and TRBJ1-6): KAGVTQTPRYLIKTRGQQVTLSCSPISGHRSVSWYQQTPGQGLQFLFEYFSETQRNKGNFPGRFSGRQFSNSRSEMNVSTLELGDSALYLCASSLDSAGGSPLHFGNGTRLTVT.

J is TRBJ2-1 and V is TRBV4-1, with TRBD2 matching over 8 bases. Trimming cost V 2 bases and J 5 bases; bases outside gene matches: 5. CDR1 and CDR2 (germline): MGHRA, YSYEKL. CDR3 length equals 15 residues. CDR3 protein: CASSQLGGGDNEQFF. The CDR3 DNA reads as TGCGCCAGCAGCCAACTCGGGGGGGGCGACAATGAGCAGTTCTTC.

This clone was seen a few times. The chain joins TRBV27 to TRBJ2-7; D might be TRBD2 (6 bases). V dropped 6 bases and J dropped 6 bases, with 15 bases sitting between them. Germline loops: CDR1 MNHEY, CDR2 SMNVEV (reference sequence). This CDR3 is built from 13 residues. CDR3 bases: TGTGCCAGCAGATTTAGCGGATTCAGCGAGCAGTACTTC. This sequence encodes CASRFSGFSEQYF.

The genes are TRBV5-4 and TRBJ2-2, with D possibly matching TRBD2 (6 bases). V was trimmed by 2 bases and J by 10 bases, leaving 18 bases between them. The CDR3 totals 15 residues. Germline V gene sequence: CDR1 SGHNT, CDR2 YYREEE (reference sequence). CDR3 in amino acids: CASSFGRTERKELFF. The CDR3, as DNA: TGTGCCAGCAGCTTTGGGAGGACGGAACGGAAGGAGCTGTTTTTT.

This clone was seen only a few times. The CDR3 carries no conserved terminal phenylalanine or tryptophan, so it likely arises from a read error. The DNA is omitted, as the CDR3 cannot be located on it reliably, and the CDR3 follows TCRdb's listing. The V gene is TRBV6-1, the J gene TRBJ1-2; the table assigns TRBD1, which was not confirmed against the DNA. Termini included, the CDR3 measures 11 amino acids. Germline values: CDR1 MNHNS, CDR2 SASEGT. The CDR3 spells CASGNTGDTHL.

This clone was counted only a few times. The DNA of the CDR3 is TGTGCCAGCAGTTTCAGCGATGAGCAGTTCTTC. Protein sequence: CASSFSDEQFF. The gene calls are TRBV28 and TRBJ2-1; D not certain. The V end lost 3 bases, the J end lost 8 bases, and 5 bases lay between the germline ends. The CDR3 loop spans 11 amino acids. Germline V lookup: CDR1 MDHEN, CDR2 SYDVKM.

This clone appeared once. The chain has TRBV27 and TRBJ2-5; TRBD2 might be the D (5 bases). The CDR3 spans 14 residues. Trimming left V 4 bases short and J 5 bases short, with 14 bases between. Germline values: CDR1 MNHEY, CDR2 SMNVEV (reference sequence). CDR3 in DNA: TGTGCCAGCAGTTCTCTGGGCCGAGGGGAGACCCAGTACTTC. It yields the protein CASSSLGRGETQYF.

CDR3 in amino acids: CARVTGTYNTGELFF. The CDR3 DNA reads as TGTGCCAGGGTCACCGGGACATACAACACCGGGGAGCTGTTTTTT. V and J are TRBV6-5 and TRBJ2-2; D is perhaps TRBD1 (6 bases). Germline CDR1 reads MNHEY; CDR2 reads SVGAGI. V was shortened by 9 bases and J by 2 bases, with 16 bases between the two germline ends. The CDR3 is made up of 15 amino acids.

V and J are TRBV6-5 and TRBJ2-7; a possible D gene is TRBD1 (6 bases). The germline V gene encodes CDR1 MNHEY and CDR2 SVGAGI. The CDR3 has 13 residues. Trimming cost V 6 bases and J 0 bases, with 9 bases left between them. The CDR3 DNA is TGTGCCAGCAGACGGGACAACTCCTACGAGCAGTACTTC. This encodes CASRRDNSYEQYF.

J is TRBJ2-1 and V is TRBV7-9; maybe TRBD2 (5 bases). Between the trimmed V and J ends, which lost 0 bases and 10 bases, there was a span of 13 bases. The germline CDR1 and CDR2 sequences are SEHNR and FQNEAQ (reference sequence). This CDR3 is 14 amino acids long. CDR3 DNA sequence: TGTGCCAGCAGCTTAGCGCTGGGTCCGGGGGAGCAGTTCTTC. This sequence encodes CASSLALGPGEQFF. Full variable domain (missing parts from reference TRBV7-9 and TRBJ2-1): DTGVSQNPRHKITKRGQNVTFRCDPISEHNRLYWYRQTLGQGPEFLTYFQNEAQLEKSRLLSDRFSAERPKGSFSTLEIQRTEQGDSAMYLCASSLALGPGEQFFGPGTRLTVL.

V and J are TRBV25-1 and TRBJ1-2; unclear D gene. This CDR3 has 16 residues. Germline V gene sequence: CDR1 MGHDK, CDR2 SYGVNS. Trimming cost V 3 bases and J 4 bases, with 18 bases left between them. In DNA form, the CDR3 reads TGTGCCAGCAGTGATCTCTCCGGGTCCTCTCCCTATGGCTACACCTTC. It codes for CASSDLSGSSPYGYTF.

The rearrangement links TRBV30 to TRBJ1-2; 7 nucleotides agree with TRBD1. The CDR3 contains 14 residues. Germline lookup yields CDR1 GTSNPN and CDR2 SVGIG (reference sequence). Germline trimming cut 0 bases from V and 8 bases from J; bases unmatched to any gene: 9. CDR3 sequence (DNA): TGTGCCTGGAGTGTATGGGACAGCAGCCGGGGCTACACCTTC. The encoded protein is CAWSVWDSSRGYTF. The full variable domain, its missing parts supplied by reference TRBV30 and TRBJ1-2, is SQTIHQWPATLVQPVGSPLSLECTVEGTSNPNLYWYRQAAGRGLQLLFYSVGIGQISSEVPQNLSASRPQDRQFILSSKKLLLSDSGFYLCAWSVWDSSRGYTFGSGTRLTVV.

This clone was observed a single time. This chain uses TRBV5-6 with TRBJ2-5; D is possibly TRBD1 (6 bases). This CDR3 is built from 14 residues. Germline values: CDR1 SGHDT, CDR2 YYEEEE. V dropped 4 bases and J dropped 5 bases, with 15 bases sitting between them. CDR3 coding DNA: TGTGCCAGCAGCATAGAACAGGGTAGTGAGACCCAGTACTTC. The encoded protein is CASSIEQGSETQYF.